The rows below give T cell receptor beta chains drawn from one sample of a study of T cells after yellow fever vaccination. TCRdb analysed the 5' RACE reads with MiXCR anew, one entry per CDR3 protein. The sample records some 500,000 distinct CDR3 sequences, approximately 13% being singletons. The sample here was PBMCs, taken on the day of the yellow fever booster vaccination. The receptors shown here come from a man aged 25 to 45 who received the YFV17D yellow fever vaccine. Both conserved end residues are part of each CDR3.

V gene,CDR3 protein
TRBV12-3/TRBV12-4,CASSTGTGGIETQYF
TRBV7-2,CASSLARRLNEQYF
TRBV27,CASRISSGPGGEQFF
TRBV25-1,CASSTRTSGRSDNEQFF
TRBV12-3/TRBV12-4,CASRGGIREQYF
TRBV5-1,CASSLGGTDLQETQYF
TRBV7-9,CASAIEGWQFF
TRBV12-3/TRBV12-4,CASSFGPREDEQFF
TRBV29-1,CSVEKAMNTEAFF
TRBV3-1,CASSIYGGDTEAFF
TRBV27,CASSLLDRPQTQYF
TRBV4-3,CASSLGLSNEKLFF
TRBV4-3,CASSLGSASGNTIYF
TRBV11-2,CASKVGSYEQYF
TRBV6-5,CASSSQKGGHSYEQYF
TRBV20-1,CSAPKLATQTDTQYF
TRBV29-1,CSVEGLAGDTEQFF
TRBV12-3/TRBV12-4,CASSLGGRDPGELFF
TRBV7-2,CASSLGDGYNEQFF
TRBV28,CASSLGFGTVENLPYEQYF
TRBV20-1,CSAPHWTVSRTDTQYF
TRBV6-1,CASSQIQRSGNTIYF
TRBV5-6,CASSWGTGGRETQYF
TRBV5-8,CASSQQTGEETQYF
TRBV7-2,CASRLAGGYHNEQFF
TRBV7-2,CASSLGGGKRKLFF
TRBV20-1,CSARTSGIPANEQFF
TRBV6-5,CASSYLLFGNRGTEAFF
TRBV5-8,CASSYGQDQETQYF
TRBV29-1,CSAAGLAGTLVLTWETQYF
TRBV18,CASSPFQRQGETQYF
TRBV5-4,CASSPGTSGGYNEQFF
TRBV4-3,CASSRDGYSTDTQYF
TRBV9,CASSVQAATNTGELFF
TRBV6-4,CASSESVSGANVLTF
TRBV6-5,CASSSGGGLAGVHEQYF
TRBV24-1,CATSDPGTSGGDTQYF
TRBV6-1,CASSDRQGSGETQYF
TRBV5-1,CASRHGGGGNEKLFF
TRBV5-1,CASSGGTPETQYF
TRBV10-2,CASSDEAGPYNEQFF
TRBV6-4,CASSDRSSGANVLTF
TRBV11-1,CASSKKLATGELFF
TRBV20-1,CSARDLGGSQPQHF
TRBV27,CASSDLLAGGADTQYF
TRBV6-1,CASNGGGQGQETQYF
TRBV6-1,CASSPPGAGVKTQYF
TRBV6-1,CASTRQGVVTGELFF
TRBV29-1,CSVAITGGLRETQYF
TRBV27,CASSAAISNTEAFF